Described below is a single TCR beta chain sequence and its context. Its specificity is unknown. The data derive from a study of CD4+ T cells in melanoma. Study observations and caveats: Diverse differentiation states were reported for melanoma neoantigen-specific CD4+ T cells. CD8+ T cell, macrophage and B cell function reportedly correlated with neoantigen-specific CD4+ T cells.

The assay was immunoSEQ multiplex PCR, and TCRdb's table has in-frame clones only and misses some. Of under 20,000 clones in the sample, less than 85% were seen once. The V end was cut by 1 base, the J end by 3 bases, with 9 bases between. In germline, CDR1 is MNHEY, CDR2 SVGAGI. This CDR3 contains 14 residues. This clonotype was obtained from a human donor with melanoma. The gene calls are TRBV6-5 and TRBJ1-2; D is unresolved. What was sequenced was cells from a culture (not recorded whether cultured in vitro). The CDR3 DNA follows: TGTGCCAGCAGTTACTTTCCTCTTGACTATGGCTACACCTTC. Amino acid sequence: CASSYFPLDYGYTF.